The next 10 T cell receptor beta chains were all read from a single sample in a study of T-cell memory formation after mild COVID-19 (dated by TCRdb to the early 2020s). The receptor library was made with 5' RACE. TCRdb lists the instrument as Illumina NovaSeq 6000. Using fastp at Q25 and MiXCR, TCRdb reprocessed the public reads and kept productive beta chains. Every entry covers one CDR3 protein and lists the most common genes and DNA from its rows. This sample is represented by fewer than 250,000 distinct CDR3 sequences; roughly a tenth of them were singletons. The ten largest clonotypes hold approximately 2.8% of the sample. The sample comprised PBMCs or a T cell subset sorted from them (not recorded which). The receptors stem from a man between 18 and 35 years old who had mild COVID-19 (a few samples of this study predate the infection). The sample titles of this study are shuffled in the database, so cell type and time point are left out; the donor was told from shared clones.

This sequence joins TRBV24-1 and TRBJ2-3; weak D call: TRBD2 (6 bases). Trimming cost V 5 bases and J 1 base, with 12 bases left between them. The germline CDR1 and CDR2 sequences are KGHDR and SFDVKD. The CDR3 sequence is 15 residues long. The CDR3 sequence: CATSVAGFGTDTQYF. The CDR3 coding sequence is TGTGCCACCAGTGTGGCGGGGTTCGGCACAGATACGCAGTATTTT.

This clonotype has ten or more counts. This sequence joins TRBV5-1 and TRBJ2-7; D is possibly TRBD2 (6 bases). The length of the CDR3 is 14 residues. The V gene's germline CDR1 is SGHRS and CDR2 YFSETQ. V was shortened by 1 base and J by 4 bases, with 12 bases between the two germline ends. The chain's CDR3 is CASSLYGGGYEQYV. In DNA, the CDR3 is TGCGCCAGCAGCTTGTACGGGGGAGGATACGAGCAGTACGTC.

This clonotype was picked up a small number of times. The V call is TRBV5-1, the J call TRBJ1-5; 8 bases align to TRBD1. CDR3 size: 14 residues. V dropped 4 bases and J dropped 5; count of bases not matched to a gene: 5. The V gene's germline CDR1 is SGHRS and CDR2 YFSETQ. CDR3 amino acids: CASSPGTGHQPQHF. As DNA, the CDR3 is TGCGCCAGCAGCCCCGGGACAGGACATCAGCCCCAGCATTTT.

This clonotype turned up a few times. The rearrangement links TRBV7-8 to TRBJ1-5; 9 positions match TRBD1. The CDR3 has 15 amino acids. The V segment lost 6 bases and the J segment 3 bases; nucleotides outside the gene matches: 6. Germline CDR1 and CDR2: SGHVS and FQNEAQ. CDR3 DNA: TGTGCCAGCAGTCCACGGACAGGGGACAATCAGCCCCAGCATTTT. Residues: CASSPRTGDNQPQHF.

The rearrangement links TRBV7-9 to TRBJ2-7, with TRBD1 matching 7 bases. V lost 5 bases and J lost 2; bases outside the gene matches: 9. Germline loops: CDR1 SEHNR, CDR2 FQNEAQ (reference sequence). CDR3 length: 15 residues. For the CDR3, the DNA is TGTGCCAGCAGCCCTGGACAGGCACGAGCCTACGAGCAGTACTTC. Its protein is CASSPGQARAYEQYF.

The chain carries TRBV7-2 and TRBJ1-1; D unresolved. V was cut by 1 base and J by 4 bases, with 13 bases left in between. The length of the CDR3 is 15 residues. Germline V CDR1 and CDR2: SGHTA, FQGNSA. The CDR3 sequence is CASSLVTAGGTEAFF. CDR3 nucleotide sequence: TGTGCCAGCAGCTTAGTGACGGCCGGCGGCACTGAAGCTTTCTTT.

The table lists this clonotype with many counts. The chain links TRBV20-1 to TRBJ1-1; 9 positions match TRBD1. Germline V gene data show CDR1 as DFQATT and CDR2 as SNEGSKA (reference sequence). The CDR3 spans 13 residues. Unmatched junction bases numbered 10, after V lost 7 bases and J lost 7 bases. The CDR3 DNA follows: TGCAGTGTCGGGACAGGGACTGGTCGTGAAGCTTTCTTT. Translation gives CSVGTGTGREAFF.

This clonotype came up many times. The V and J genes are TRBV7-2 and TRBJ2-5, with a weak D call TRBD2 (6 bases). The CDR3 length is 15 residues. The V end lost 4 bases, the J end lost 2 bases, and 14 bases lay between the germline ends. The germline gives CDR1 SGHTA, CDR2 FQGNSA. The CDR3 DNA reads as TGTGCCAGCAGCTGGAGGGGCGACAGACAAGAGACCCAGTACTTC. It specifies CASSWRGDRQETQYF.

This clonotype occurred a few times. The chain joins TRBV12-3 or TRBV12-4 to TRBJ2-7; possibly TRBD1 for D (6 bases). The CDR3 is made up of 14 amino acids. The ends were cut back, 0 bases at V and 7 bases at J, with 13 bases in the middle. The CDR3 DNA follows: TGTGCCAGCAGTTTAGCGTTGAGAGGGGGTGAGCAGTACTTC. This codes for CASSLALRGGEQYF.

At least ten counts were recorded for this clonotype. This rearrangement joins TRBV7-9 to TRBJ2-1, with a possible D match to TRBD1 (6 bases). V lost 7 bases and J lost 9, with 19 bases in between. CDR1 is SEHNR, CDR2 FQNEAQ, per germline (reference sequence). The CDR3 runs to 14 residues. In DNA, the CDR3 is TGTGCCAGCATAGGGACACCCTCTTTTAGTGAGCAGTTCTTC. Its translation: CASIGTPSFSEQFF.